This record covers a single T cell receptor (beta chain). Its antigen is still unknown. The data stem from a study of T cells expressing NK-cell markers. Whole-study context: HCMV serostatus: seven of eight sequenced donors positive, one negative.

After re-calling the 5' RACE reads, TCRdb lists one entry per CDR3 protein, DNA absent. The sample includes roughly 150,000 distinct CDR3 sequences. This CDR3 is 16 amino acids long. The germline V gene has CDR1 SGHTA and CDR2 FQGNSA. Study-level results: Expanded NKG2C+ T cell clones were not confirmed as HCMV-specific.

Sample: blood T cells: a sorted CD56 or NKG2C T cell subset, CD4+ or CD8+ T cells, or bulk PBMC T cells (not recorded which). The source is a man between 18 and 69 years old in good health. V usage is TRBV7-2 and J usage is TRBJ1-1. The CDR3 sequence: CASSPHLSYPNTEAFF.